Below are 27 T cell receptor beta chains sequenced from a single sample in a study of cytomegalovirus exposure and HLA in healthy donors. PCR involved 60 Vbeta and 13 Jbeta primers. The method was immunoSEQ multiplex PCR; TCRdb's version includes in-frame clones alone and lacks a portion of them. The table for this sample gives about 150,000 clones. The specimen sequenced was PBMCs. The receptors were gathered from a man between 25 and 39 years old in good health and CMV-seronegative.

J is TRBJ2-5 and V is TRBV25-1; TRBD2 is a possible D gene (5 bases). The CDR3 has 14 amino acids. V dropped 5 bases and J dropped 2 bases, with 12 bases sitting between them. Germline V gives CDR1 MGHDK, CDR2 SYGVNS. For the CDR3, the DNA is TGTGCCAGCAGTTCTCCGACTAATCAAGAGACCCAGTACTTC. This gives the protein CASSSPTNQETQYF.

V is TRBV6-1 and J is TRBJ2-7; 7 positions agree with TRBD1. From germline, CDR1 is MNHNS and CDR2 SASEGT. Trimming cost V 5 bases and J 7 bases; bases outside gene matches: 14. CDR3 length: 15 amino acids. The CDR3 DNA sequence: TGTGCCAGCAGTCCAAAACAGGGGACCACGAGTGAGCAGTACTTC. This translates into CASSPKQGTTSEQYF.

The rearrangement joins TRBV7-2 to TRBJ1-1; D not certain. Deletions cut 0 bases from V and 2 bases from J, with 7 bases between. The CDR3 loop spans 14 amino acids. Germline V CDR1 and CDR2: SGHTA, FQGNSA. CDR3 nucleotides: TGTGCCAGCAGCTTAGCGTGGCTCAACACTGAAGCTTTCTTT. It specifies CASSLAWLNTEAFF.

V is TRBV5-4 and J is TRBJ2-7, with 11 positions matching TRBD2. Germline V gene data show CDR1 as SGHNT and CDR2 as YYREEE (reference sequence). After removal of 4 bases from V and 2 bases from J, the junction contained 5 bases not matched to a gene. The CDR3 loop spans 15 amino acids. CDR3 amino acids: CASSGGTSGAYEQYF. Written as DNA, the CDR3 is TGTGCCAGCAGCGGCGGGACTAGCGGCGCCTACGAGCAGTACTTC.

The chain has TRBV29-1 and TRBJ1-2, with 7 bases identical to TRBD1. This CDR3 region has 13 residues. The junction had 11 bases not matched to a gene; V was cut back by 7 bases and J by 6 bases. Looked up from germline, CDR1 is SQVTM and CDR2 is ANQGSEA. This chain's CDR3 is CSAQVQGTNGYTF. CDR3 nucleotides: TGCAGCGCCCAGGTACAGGGGACCAATGGCTACACCTTC.

CDR3 sequence: CASSSSGGYEQYF. The CDR3 DNA reads TGTGCCAGCAGTTCCTCGGGGGGCTACGAGCAGTACTTC. The chain uses TRBV6-5 and TRBJ2-7; 7 bases are shared with TRBD2. Germline CDR1 and CDR2: MNHEY and SVGAGI. The CDR3 has 13 amino acids. J was trimmed by 3 bases and V by 4 bases; bases with no gene match: 3.

CDR3 in amino acids: CASSKGLAPYEQYF. The CDR3 nucleotides are TGCGCCAGCAGTAAGGGACTGGCCCCCTACGAGCAGTACTTC. The chain uses TRBV10-2 and TRBJ2-7; weak D call: TRBD2 (6 bases). V lost 5 bases, J lost 2 bases, and 13 bases lay in between. The V gene's germline CDR1 is WSHSY and CDR2 SAAADI. The CDR3 length is 14 residues.

The V gene is TRBV19, the J gene TRBJ2-1, with TRBD2 matching 10 bases. The CDR3 runs 15 residues. V lost 8 bases and J lost 7; bases outside the gene matches: 11. Germline V gives CDR1 LNHDA, CDR2 SQIVND (reference sequence). The CDR3: CASSPPSGSRNEQFF. The DNA of the CDR3 is TGTGCCAGTTCTCCTCCTAGCGGGAGTAGGAATGAGCAGTTCTTC.

This chain uses TRBV7-6 with TRBJ2-2, with 11 bases lining up with TRBD2. The length of the CDR3 is 15 residues. The V and J ends lost 1 base and 5 bases, in that order; junction bases with no gene match: 0. Germline V CDR1 and CDR2: SGHVS, FNYEAQ. The CDR3 protein is CASSLGTSGTGELFF. DNA for the CDR3: TGTGCCAGCAGCTTAGGGACTAGCGGGACCGGGGAGCTGTTTTTT.

V usage is TRBV10-3 and J usage is TRBJ2-1, with 8 bases identical to TRBD2. Germline V CDR1 and CDR2: ENHRY, SYGVKD. With V trimmed by 4 bases and J by 2 bases, 4 bases remained unmatched. This CDR3 has 15 residues. The CDR3 nucleotides read TGTGCCATCAGTGTTCAAGCGGGGGCCTACAATGAGCAGTTCTTC. Protein: CAISVQAGAYNEQFF.

This sequence joins TRBV5-5 and TRBJ2-7; D ambiguous. Per the germline V gene, CDR1 is SGHKS and CDR2 is YYEKEE (reference sequence). V was pared by 1 base and J by 3 bases, with 5 bases between. This CDR3 region has 12 residues. The CDR3 region has the DNA TGTGCCAGCAGCTTGATCGGCTACGAGCAGTACTTC. This sequence encodes CASSLIGYEQYF.

J is TRBJ2-1 and V is TRBV4-2; TRBD2 might be the D (5 bases). The V gene lost 0 bases and the J gene lost 1 base, with 10 bases spanning the gap. CDR3 length equals 16 residues. Germline-derived CDR1 and CDR2 are LGHNA and YNFKEQ. CDR3 in amino acids: CASSQEVGMSYNEQFF. In nucleotides, the CDR3 is TGTGCCAGCAGCCAAGAAGTCGGGATGTCCTACAATGAGCAGTTCTTC.

The genes are TRBV11-2 and TRBJ2-3, with unresolved D. The germline V gene encodes CDR1 SGHAT and CDR2 FQNNGV. CDR3 length: 15 amino acids. With 5 bases removed from V and 5 bases from J, the gap between germline ends came to 17 bases. CDR3 in DNA: TGTGCCAGCAGCGAGATAAAGGCAGGTGGAGATACGCAGTATTTT. Translation: CASSEIKAGGDTQYF. Combining the CDR3 with reference TRBV11-2 and TRBJ2-3 gives the whole variable domain EAGVAQSPRYKIIEKRQSVAFWCNPISGHATLYWYQQILGQGPKLLIQFQNNGVVDDSQLPKDRFSAERLKGVDSTLKIQPAKLEDSAVYLCASSEIKAGGDTQYFGPGTRLTVL.

The V gene is TRBV19, the J gene TRBJ2-1; D not certain. The germline CDR1 and CDR2 sequences are LNHDA and SQIVND (reference sequence). The CDR3 is 15 residues long. V dropped 5 bases and J dropped 3 bases, with 14 bases sitting between them. CDR3 nucleotides: TGTGCCAGTAGTCGTGGGCGCTACGACTACAATGAGCAGTTCTTC. This translates into CASSRGRYDYNEQFF.

This rearrangement joins TRBV7-6 to TRBJ2-3; 8 bases align to TRBD2. The junction had 7 bases not matched to a gene; V was cut back by 5 bases and J by 3 bases. Looked up from germline, CDR1 is SGHVS and CDR2 is FNYEAQ. This CDR3 is 15 amino acids long. The CDR3, as DNA: TGTGCCAGCAGCGCAACGGGAGGGCCGACAGATACGCAGTATTTT. Translated, it gives CASSATGGPTDTQYF.

The chain uses TRBV28 and TRBJ1-5, with 7 bases lining up with TRBD1. The V and J ends lost 6 bases and 4 bases, in that order; junction bases with no gene match: 6. CDR3 length: 14 amino acids. Germline lookup yields CDR1 MDHEN and CDR2 SYDVKM. CDR3 nucleotides: TGTGCCAGCAGCTCGACAGGGAGGAATCAGCCCCAGCATTTT. It yields the protein CASSSTGRNQPQHF.

This chain uses TRBV18 with TRBJ2-5, with 7 bases identical to TRBD1. CDR1 is KGHSH, CDR2 LQKENI, per germline. The trim removed 5 bases at V and 2 bases at J, leaving 2 bases unmatched. The CDR3 totals 13 residues. CDR3 in amino acids: CASSGTDQETQYF. CDR3 DNA sequence: TGTGCCAGCTCAGGGACAGATCAAGAGACCCAGTACTTC.

The V gene is TRBV7-9, the J gene TRBJ1-5; D might be TRBD1 (5 bases). V was shortened by 5 bases and J by 6 bases, with 11 bases between the two germline ends. There are 13 residues in the CDR3. Looked up from germline, CDR1 is SEHNR and CDR2 is FQNEAQ (reference sequence). The CDR3 sequence is CASSTSGGQPQHF. The CDR3 nucleotides are TGTGCCAGCAGCACATCGGGGGGTCAGCCCCAGCATTTT.

This chain links TRBV7-9 with TRBJ2-7; 8 nucleotides agree with TRBD2. CDR3 length equals 14 residues. The J segment lost 6 bases and the V segment lost 1 base, leaving 5 bases of the junction unmatched. Germline V gives CDR1 SEHNR, CDR2 FQNEAQ (reference sequence). As DNA, the CDR3 is TGTGCCAGCAGCTTAGTAAGGGCGGGAGGCGAGCAGTACTTC. Its protein product is CASSLVRAGGEQYF.

The V and J genes are TRBV7-9 and TRBJ2-4, with 8 nucleotides matching TRBD1. CDR1 SEHNR and CDR2 FQNEAQ come from the germline V gene (reference sequence). The CDR3 contains 14 residues. The J segment lost 8 bases and the V segment lost 5 bases, leaving 8 bases of the junction unmatched. The CDR3 DNA reads as TGTGCCAGCAGCATGACAGGGGTTCTGGACATTCAGTACTTC. Translation gives CASSMTGVLDIQYF.

The V and J genes are TRBV11-3 and TRBJ2-7, with 9 bases lining up with TRBD1. There are 14 residues in the CDR3. V was pared by 5 bases and J by 5 bases, with 7 bases of the junction left unmatched. Germline-derived CDR1 and CDR2 are SGHNT and YENEEA. Written as DNA, the CDR3 is TGTGCCAGCAGCCCGCAAGGGACAGGGAACGAGCAGTACTTC. Translating it yields CASSPQGTGNEQYF.

V is TRBV6-6 and J is TRBJ2-5; D is possibly TRBD2 (5 bases). Trimming took off 6 bases at V and 4 bases at J, with 12 bases between the two ends. Looked up from germline, CDR1 is MNHNY and CDR2 is SVGAGI (reference sequence). The CDR3 contains 13 residues. CDR3 in DNA: TGTGCCAGCAGAACAAACGCGGGAGAGACCCAGTACTTC. This encodes CASRTNAGETQYF.

The chain combines TRBV14 with TRBJ1-1; D is unresolved. Trimming removed 4 bases at V and 7 bases at J, with 13 bases between. Germline V gene data show CDR1 as SGHDN and CDR2 as FVKESK. The length of the CDR3 is 13 residues. The CDR3 is CASSLYQVGEAFF. In DNA form, the CDR3 reads TGTGCCAGCAGCCTGTACCAGGTTGGTGAAGCTTTCTTT. The whole variable domain, filled in from reference TRBV14 and TRBJ1-1, reads EAGVTQFPSHSVIEKGQTVTLRCDPISGHDNLYWYRRVMGKEIKFLLHFVKESKQDESGMPNNRFLAERTGGTYSTLKVQPAELEDSGVYFCASSLYQVGEAFFGQGTRLTVV.

The chain is built from TRBV28 and TRBJ1-1, with D unclear. Between the trimmed V and J ends, which lost 6 bases and 8 bases, there was a span of 10 bases. The CDR3 runs 11 residues. CDR1 is MDHEN, CDR2 SYDVKM, per germline. CDR3 in amino acids: CASRLNWEAFF. The CDR3, as DNA: TGTGCCAGCAGGCTAAATTGGGAAGCTTTCTTT.

The V and J genes are TRBV6-5 and TRBJ2-7, with a possible D match to TRBD1 (5 bases). The CDR3 is 13 amino acids. The V gene's germline CDR1 is MNHEY and CDR2 SVGAGI. Trimming took off 6 bases at V and 6 bases at J, with 15 bases between the two ends. The CDR3 DNA is TGTGCCAGCAGACCCCCGATGGGGCTCGAGCAGTACTTC. Its protein is CASRPPMGLEQYF.

CDR3 residues: CASSEQGSNQPQHF. CDR3 bases: TGTGCCAGCAGCGAACAGGGTTCCAATCAGCCCCAGCATTTT. The rearrangement uses TRBV28 and TRBJ1-5; weak D call: TRBD1 (6 bases). Germline assignment: CDR1 MDHEN and CDR2 SYDVKM. The CDR3 length is 14 residues. Trimming left V 6 bases short and J 3 bases short, with 12 bases between.

Here the CDR3 reads CASSSPGGWSGELFF. The CDR3 DNA sequence: TGTGCCAGCAGCTCCCCGGGGGGTTGGAGCGGGGAGCTGTTTTTT. This chain uses TRBV7-3 with TRBJ2-2; TRBD2 matches at 7 bases. Per germline, CDR1 SGHTA and CDR2 FQGTGA. The CDR3 extends over 15 amino acids. Trimming cost V 4 bases and J 7 bases; bases outside gene matches: 9.